The next 2 T cell receptor beta chains were all read from a single sample in a study of blood T cell repertoires in COVID-19. Libraries were prepared by immunoSEQ multiplex PCR; TCRdb keeps only in-frame clonotypes and omits some of them. This table has 70,000 to 90,000 clones, over 75% appearing once. Sequencing input: peripheral blood. These receptors were collected from a man aged 45-60 years with COVID-19, enrolled during active disease.

The CDR3 bases are TGTGCCAGCAGCCCAGGGGTAGGCACTGAAGCTTTCTTT. It yields the protein CASSPGVGTEAFF. The chain links TRBV5-5 to TRBJ1-1, with a tentative D call TRBD1 (6 bases). Per the germline V gene, CDR1 is SGHKS and CDR2 is YYEKEE (reference sequence). This CDR3 is built from 13 residues. V was pared by 4 bases and J by 4 bases, with 11 bases between.

This clone appeared a single time. This chain connects TRBV3-1 (or the pseudogene TRBV3-2) to TRBJ2-7, with 7 bases that match TRBD2. Germline CDR1 and CDR2: LGHDT and YNNKEL (reference sequence). V trimming: 2 bases; J trimming: 6 bases; junction bases outside the gene matches: 7. The CDR3 runs 14 residues. CDR3 coding DNA: TGTGCCAGCAGCCAAAGAGGCAGGGAGGGCGAGCAGTACTTC. The encoded protein is CASSQRGREGEQYF.